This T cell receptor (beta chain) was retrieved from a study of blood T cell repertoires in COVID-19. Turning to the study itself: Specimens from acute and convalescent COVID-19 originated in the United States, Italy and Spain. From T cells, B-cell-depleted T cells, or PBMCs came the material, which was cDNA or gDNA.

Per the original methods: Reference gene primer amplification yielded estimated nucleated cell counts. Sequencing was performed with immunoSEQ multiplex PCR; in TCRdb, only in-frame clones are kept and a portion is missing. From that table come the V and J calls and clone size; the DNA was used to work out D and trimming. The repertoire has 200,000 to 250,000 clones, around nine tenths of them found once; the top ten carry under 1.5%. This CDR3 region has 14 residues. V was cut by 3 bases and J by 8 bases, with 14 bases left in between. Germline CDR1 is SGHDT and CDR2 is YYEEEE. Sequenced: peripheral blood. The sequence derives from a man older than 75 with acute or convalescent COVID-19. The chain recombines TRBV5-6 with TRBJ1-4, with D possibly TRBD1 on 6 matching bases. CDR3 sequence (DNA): TGTGCCAGCAGCTCCGACAGGTTGCGAGAAAAACTGTTTTTT. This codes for CASSSDRLREKLFF.